The TCR beta chain described here comes from a study of blood T cell repertoires in COVID-19. This CDR3 has 15 residues. The germline V gene encodes CDR1 SEHNR and CDR2 FQNEAQ (reference sequence). V was cut by 3 bases and J by 0 bases, with 12 bases left in between. TCRdb keeps only in-frame clones here, not all; method: immunoSEQ multiplex PCR. This table holds about 380,000 clones, more than 65% found once. This TCR derives from a human donor with acute or convalescent COVID-19. The donor label of this sample is uncertain. V is TRBV7-9 and J is TRBJ2-7, with a tentative D call TRBD1 (6 bases). The specimen sequenced was peripheral blood. The CDR3 DNA follows: TGTGCCAGCAGCTTTGCCGGGACACGCTCCTACGAGCAGTACTTC. It specifies CASSFAGTRSYEQYF.